The present T cell receptor beta chain was sequenced within a study of identical twins. This CDR3 has 16 amino acids. The V gene's germline CDR1 is MNHEY and CDR2 SVGAGI. V shed 2 bases and J 7 bases; nucleotides not matched to a gene: 13. MiXCR, applied by TCRdb to the 5' RACE reads, yields one record per CDR3 protein. The table has 1.5 million to 2 million distinct CDR3 sequences, roughly 35% seen once. Material: cord blood. The chain recombines TRBV6-5 with TRBJ1-2, with 7 nucleotides matching TRBD1. The sequence was obtained from a newborn girl in good health. Here the CDR3 DNA reads TGTGCCAGCAGTTACCTCATGACAGGGTATAGGAGTGGCTACACCTTC. Its translation is CASSYLMTGYRSGYTF.